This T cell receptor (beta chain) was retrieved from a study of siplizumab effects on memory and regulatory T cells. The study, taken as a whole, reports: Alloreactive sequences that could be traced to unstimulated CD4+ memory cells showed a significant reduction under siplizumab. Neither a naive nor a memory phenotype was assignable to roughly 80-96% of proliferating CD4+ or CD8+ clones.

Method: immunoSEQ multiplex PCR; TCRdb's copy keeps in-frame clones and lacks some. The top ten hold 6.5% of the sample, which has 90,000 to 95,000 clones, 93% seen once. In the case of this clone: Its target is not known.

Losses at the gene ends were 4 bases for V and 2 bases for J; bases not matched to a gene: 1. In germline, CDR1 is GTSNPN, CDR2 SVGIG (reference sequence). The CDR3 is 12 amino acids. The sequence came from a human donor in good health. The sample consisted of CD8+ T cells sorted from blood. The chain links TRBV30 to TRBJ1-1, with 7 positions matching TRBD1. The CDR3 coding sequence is TGTGCCTGGAACAGGGGAAACACTGAAGCTTTCTTT. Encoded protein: CAWNRGNTEAFF.